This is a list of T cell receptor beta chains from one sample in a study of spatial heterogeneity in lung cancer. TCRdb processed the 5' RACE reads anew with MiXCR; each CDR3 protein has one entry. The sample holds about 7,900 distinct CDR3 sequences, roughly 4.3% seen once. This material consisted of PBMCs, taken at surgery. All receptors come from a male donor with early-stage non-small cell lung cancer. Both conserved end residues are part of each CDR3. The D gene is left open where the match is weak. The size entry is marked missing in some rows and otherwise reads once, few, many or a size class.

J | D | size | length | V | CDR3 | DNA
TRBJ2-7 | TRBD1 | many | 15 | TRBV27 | CASSSQSQGAGEQYF | TGTGCCAGCAGTTCACAGAGCCAGGGGGCTGGCGAGCAGTACTTC
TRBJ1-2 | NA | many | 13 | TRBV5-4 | CASSPGTEHGYTF | TGTGCCAGCAGCCCAGGGACGGAACATGGCTACACCTTC
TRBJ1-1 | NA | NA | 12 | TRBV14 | CASSQVYTEAFF | TGTGCCAGCAGCCAAGTCTACACTGAAGCTTTCTTT
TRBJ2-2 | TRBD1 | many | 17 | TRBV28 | CASRHSLDRGSAGELFF | TGTGCCAGCAGACATAGCCTGGACAGGGGGTCGGCCGGGGAGCTGTTTTTT
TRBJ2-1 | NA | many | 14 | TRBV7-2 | CASSLAERRTVQFF | TGTGCCAGCAGCTTAGCGGAAAGACGGACAGTTCAGTTCTTC
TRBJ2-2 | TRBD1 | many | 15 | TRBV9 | CASSATGTNTGELFF | TGTGCCAGCAGCGCGACAGGGACGAACACCGGGGAGCTGTTTTTT
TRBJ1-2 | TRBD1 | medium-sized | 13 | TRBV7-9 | CASSQGQTYGYTF | TGTGCCAGCAGCCAGGGACAGACGTATGGCTACACCTTC
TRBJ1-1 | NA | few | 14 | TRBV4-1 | CASSQGARHTEAFF | TGCGCCAGCAGCCAAGGTGCGAGGCACACTGAAGCTTTCTTT
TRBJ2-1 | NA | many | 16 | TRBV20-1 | CSARPKSAVSYNEQFF | TGCAGTGCTCGACCGAAATCGGCGGTCTCCTACAATGAGCAGTTCTTC
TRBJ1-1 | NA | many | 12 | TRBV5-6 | CASSQGGRQAFF | TGTGCCAGCAGCCAAGGGGGGAGGCAAGCTTTCTTT
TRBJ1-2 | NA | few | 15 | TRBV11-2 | CASSSRLLTNYGYTF | TGTGCCAGCAGCTCACGACTGCTGACTAACTATGGCTACACCTTC
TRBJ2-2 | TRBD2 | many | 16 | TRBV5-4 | CASRSGTSGGAGELFF | TGTGCCAGCAGGTCCGGGACTAGCGGGGGGGCCGGGGAGCTGTTTTTT
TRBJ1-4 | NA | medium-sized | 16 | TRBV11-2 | CASRRGFGGRDEKLFF | TGTGCCAGCAGGAGAGGATTCGGGGGGCGAGATGAAAAACTGTTTTTT
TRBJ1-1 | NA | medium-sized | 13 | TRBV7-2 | CASSSFLNTEAFF | TGTGCCAGCAGCTCCTTCTTGAACACTGAAGCTTTCTTT
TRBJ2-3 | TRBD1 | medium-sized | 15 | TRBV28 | CASSLWTGGADTQYF | TGTGCCAGCAGTTTATGGACAGGGGGCGCCGATACGCAGTATTTT
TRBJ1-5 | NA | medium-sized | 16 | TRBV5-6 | CASSLTVGGSNQPQHF | TGTGCCAGCAGCCTTACTGTGGGGGGCAGCAATCAGCCCCAGCATTTT
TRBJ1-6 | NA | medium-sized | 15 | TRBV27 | CASSLWGRNNSPLHF | TGTGCCAGCAGTTTATGGGGTAGGAATAATTCACCCCTCCACTTT
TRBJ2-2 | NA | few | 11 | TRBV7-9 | CASSLLPELFF | TGTGCCAGCAGCTTATTACCGGAGCTGTTTTTT
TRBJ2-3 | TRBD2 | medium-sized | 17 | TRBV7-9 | CASSPRSASGGRDTQYF | TGTGCCAGCAGCCCTCGGTCGGCTAGCGGGGGTCGTGATACGCAGTATTTT
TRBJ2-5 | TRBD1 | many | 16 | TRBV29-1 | CSSLGRTGGNRETQYF | TGCAGCTCATTGGGTAGGACAGGGGGCAACAGGGAGACCCAGTACTTC
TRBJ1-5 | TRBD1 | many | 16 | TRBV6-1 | CASSERGGGGGQPQHF | TGTGCCAGCAGTGAACGTGGAGGGGGCGGTGGTCAGCCCCAGCATTTT
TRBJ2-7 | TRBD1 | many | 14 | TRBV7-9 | CASSPTDRGGEQYF | TGTGCCAGCAGCCCAACCGACAGGGGAGGCGAGCAGTACTTC
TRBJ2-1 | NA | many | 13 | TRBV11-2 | CASSLEPLGEQFF | TGTGCCAGCAGCTTGGAACCCCTGGGTGAGCAGTTCTTC
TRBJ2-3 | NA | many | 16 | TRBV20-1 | CSASYTGIQNTDTQYF | TGCAGTGCCAGTTATACCGGGATCCAAAACACAGATACGCAGTATTTT
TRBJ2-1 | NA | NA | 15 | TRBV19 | CATRELYSLSNEQFF | TGTGCCACCCGGGAGTTATACTCCTTGTCGAATGAGCAGTTCTTC
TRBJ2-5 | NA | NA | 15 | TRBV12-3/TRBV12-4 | CASSLAQDYQETQYF | TGTGCCAGCAGTTTAGCGCAAGACTATCAAGAGACCCAGTACTTC
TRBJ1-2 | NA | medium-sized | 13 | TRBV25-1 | CASSESSVYGYTF | TGTGCCAGCAGTGAGTCGTCGGTATATGGCTACACCTTC
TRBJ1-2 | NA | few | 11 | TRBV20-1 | CSAHADYGYTF | TGCAGTGCCCACGCGGACTATGGCTACACCTTC
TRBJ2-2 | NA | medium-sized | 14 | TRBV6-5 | CASSYWASTGELFF | TGTGCCAGCAGTTACTGGGCGAGCACCGGGGAGCTGTTTTTT
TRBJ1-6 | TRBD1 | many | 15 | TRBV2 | CASSPKGRGGSPLHF | TGTGCCAGCAGTCCAAAGGGCAGGGGGGGTTCACCCCTCCACTTT
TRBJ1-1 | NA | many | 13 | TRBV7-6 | CASSTDLNTEAFF | TGTGCCAGCAGCACGGACCTTAACACTGAAGCTTTCTTT
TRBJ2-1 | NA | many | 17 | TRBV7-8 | CASSLVIARTPKREQFF | TGTGCCAGCAGCTTAGTTATCGCGCGGACGCCTAAAAGGGAGCAGTTCTTC
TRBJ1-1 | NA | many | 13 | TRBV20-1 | CSARYIRQLEAFF | TGCAGTGCTAGGTACATACGACAGCTTGAAGCTTTCTTT
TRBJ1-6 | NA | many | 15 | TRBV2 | CASRLTGESGSPLHF | TGTGCCAGCAGATTGACAGGCGAGTCCGGGTCACCCCTCCACTTT
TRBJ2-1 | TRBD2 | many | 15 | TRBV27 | CASSFAGGPYNEQFF | TGTGCCAGCAGTTTCGCGGGGGGGCCCTACAATGAGCAGTTCTTC
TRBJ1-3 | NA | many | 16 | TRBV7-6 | CASSLAFGSSGNTIYF | TGTGCCAGCAGCTTAGCGTTTGGCTCTTCTGGAAACACCATATATTTT
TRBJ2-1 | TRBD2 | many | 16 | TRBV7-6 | CASSPPSGGALNEQFF | TGTGCCAGCAGCCCCCCTAGCGGGGGGGCCCTGAATGAGCAGTTCTTC
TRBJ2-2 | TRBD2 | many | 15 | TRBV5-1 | CASSRSSGNTGELFF | TGCGCCAGCAGCCGTTCTAGCGGTAACACCGGGGAGCTGTTTTTT
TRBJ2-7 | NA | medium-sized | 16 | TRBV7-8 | CASSVTTGPSSYEQYF | TGTGCCAGCAGCGTAACGACAGGCCCGAGCTCCTACGAGCAGTACTTC
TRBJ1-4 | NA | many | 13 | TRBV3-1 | CASSQVYDEKLFF | TGTGCCAGCAGCCAAGTTTATGACGAAAAACTGTTTTTT
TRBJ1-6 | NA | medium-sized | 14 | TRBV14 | CASSQDRGNSPLHF | TGTGCCAGCAGCCAGGACAGAGGGAATTCACCCCTCCACTTT
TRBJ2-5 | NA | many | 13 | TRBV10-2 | CASKRRRQETQYF | TGCGCCAGCAAACGCCGGAGACAAGAGACCCAGTACTTC
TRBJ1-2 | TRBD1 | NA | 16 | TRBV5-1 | CASSLRTGFEDYGYTF | TGCGCCAGCAGCCTTCGGACAGGGTTTGAGGACTATGGCTACACCTTC
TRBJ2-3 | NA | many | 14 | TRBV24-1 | CATSGGVFPDTQYF | TGTGCCACCAGTGGCGGGGTCTTCCCAGATACGCAGTATTTT
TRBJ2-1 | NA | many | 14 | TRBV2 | CASSVNSNYNEQFF | TGTGCCAGCAGTGTTAACTCAAACTACAATGAGCAGTTCTTC
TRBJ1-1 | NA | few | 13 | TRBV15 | CATSREKRTEAFF | TGTGCCACCAGCAGGGAAAAGCGAACTGAAGCTTTCTTT
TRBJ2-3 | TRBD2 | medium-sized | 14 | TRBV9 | CASSMGTRSDTQYF | TGTGCCAGCAGCATGGGGACTAGATCAGATACGCAGTATTTT